The present T cell receptor beta chain was sequenced within a study of response to subunit inactivated influenza vaccine (dated by TCRdb to about 2018). Turning to the overall study: To follow how T cells responded to a trivalent subunit inactivated influenza vaccine, the researchers relied on deep quantitative profiling of the T cell receptor repertoire.

V is shortened by 0 bases, J by 5 bases, and the region joining them spans 12 bases. The CDR3 covers 15 residues, taking in both the cysteine and the phenylalanine. Here the CDR3 DNA is all that survives: 45 bases in frame from base 1. The germline V gene gives CDR1 as SGHRS and CDR2 as YFSETQ. The table lists this clonotype with many counts. There is no known antigen for this receptor. No base-level quality is on record; no much larger clone is a single base apart. To prepare the library, RT-PCR was applied. The run used an Illumina HiSeq 2500. In TCRdb, the public reads were trimmed at Q25 with fastp and aligned with MiXCR, with productive beta chains retained. Rows are unified per CDR3 protein, each entry keeping the most common DNA and genes. This sample comprises approximately 730,000 distinct CDR3 sequences, over 11% of them detected only once. The ten largest clones take up less than 9% of the sample.

Points the paper makes about the study in general: The authors proposed that each seasonal influenza vaccination may bring in only a limited number of new T cells.

This TCR was recovered from a man in his fifties or sixties who received an inactivated influenza vaccine. Donor details come from another sample of the same person, matched by shared clones. This specimen consisted of PBMCs from blood, obtained roughly 2 weeks before vaccination. The sequence links TRBV5-1 to TRBJ1-5; the D gene is possibly TRBD1, with 6 bases matching. The CDR3 region has the sequence CASSLAGQTHQPQHF. The DNA is as follows: TGCGCCAGCAGCTTGGCAGGACAGACACATCAGCCCCAGCATTTT.